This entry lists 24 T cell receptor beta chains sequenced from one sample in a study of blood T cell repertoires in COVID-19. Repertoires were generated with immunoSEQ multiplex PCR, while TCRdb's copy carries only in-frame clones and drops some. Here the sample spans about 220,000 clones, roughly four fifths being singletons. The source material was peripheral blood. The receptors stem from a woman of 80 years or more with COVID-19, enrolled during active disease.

CDR3 region: CASSPGTSVGGETQYF. CDR3 DNA: TGTGCCAGCAGCCCCGGGACTTCCGTTGGGGGAGAGACCCAGTACTTC. The gene calls are TRBV5-5 and TRBJ2-5; possibly TRBD2 for D (6 bases). Trimming left V 4 bases short and J 4 bases short, with 20 bases between. Germline loops: CDR1 SGHKS, CDR2 YYEKEE (reference sequence). The CDR3 consists of 16 residues.

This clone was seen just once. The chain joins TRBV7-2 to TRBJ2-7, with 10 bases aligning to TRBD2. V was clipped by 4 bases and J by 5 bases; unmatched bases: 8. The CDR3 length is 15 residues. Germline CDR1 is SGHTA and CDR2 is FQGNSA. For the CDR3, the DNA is TGTGCCAGCAGCTCTCAAAGCGGGAGGGCCGACGAGCAGTACTTC. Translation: CASSSQSGRADEQYF.

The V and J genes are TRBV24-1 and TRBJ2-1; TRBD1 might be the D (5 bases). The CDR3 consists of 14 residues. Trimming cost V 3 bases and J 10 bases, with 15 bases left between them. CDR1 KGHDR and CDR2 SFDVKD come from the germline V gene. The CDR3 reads CATSDSDSQAEQFF. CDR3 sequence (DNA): TGTGCCACCAGTGATAGCGACAGTCAGGCGGAGCAGTTCTTC.

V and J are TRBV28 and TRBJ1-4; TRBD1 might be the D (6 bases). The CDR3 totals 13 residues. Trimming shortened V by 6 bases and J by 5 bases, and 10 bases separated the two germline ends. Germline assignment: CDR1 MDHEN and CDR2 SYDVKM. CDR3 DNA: TGTGCCAGCAGGGACAGCCTAAATGAAAAACTGTTTTTT. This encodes CASRDSLNEKLFF.

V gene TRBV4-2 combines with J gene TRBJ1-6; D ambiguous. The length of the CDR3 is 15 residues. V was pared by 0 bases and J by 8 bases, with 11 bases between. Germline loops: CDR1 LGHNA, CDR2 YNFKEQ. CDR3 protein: CASSQEAGIDSPLHF. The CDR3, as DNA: TGTGCCAGCAGCCAAGAAGCAGGCATCGATTCACCCCTCCACTTT.

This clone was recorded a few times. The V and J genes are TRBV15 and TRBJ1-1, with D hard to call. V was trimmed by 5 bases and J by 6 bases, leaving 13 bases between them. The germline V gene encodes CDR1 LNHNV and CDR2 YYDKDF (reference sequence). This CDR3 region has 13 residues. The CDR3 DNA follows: TGTGCCACCAGCTCCGGAGGGAGGCCTGAAGCTTTCTTT. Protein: CATSSGGRPEAFF.

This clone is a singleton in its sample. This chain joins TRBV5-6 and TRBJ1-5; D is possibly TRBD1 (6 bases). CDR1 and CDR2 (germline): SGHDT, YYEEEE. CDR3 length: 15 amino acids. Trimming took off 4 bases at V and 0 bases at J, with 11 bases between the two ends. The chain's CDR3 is CASSLLQGSNQPQHF. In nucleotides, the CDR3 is TGTGCCAGCAGCCTATTACAGGGTAGCAATCAGCCCCAGCATTTT.

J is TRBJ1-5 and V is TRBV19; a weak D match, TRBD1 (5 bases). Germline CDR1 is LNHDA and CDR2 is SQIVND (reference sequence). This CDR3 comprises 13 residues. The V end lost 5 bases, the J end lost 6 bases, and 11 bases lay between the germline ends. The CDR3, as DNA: TGTGCCAGTAGTTACCTGGGGGGTCAGCCCCAGCATTTT. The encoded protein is CASSYLGGQPQHF.

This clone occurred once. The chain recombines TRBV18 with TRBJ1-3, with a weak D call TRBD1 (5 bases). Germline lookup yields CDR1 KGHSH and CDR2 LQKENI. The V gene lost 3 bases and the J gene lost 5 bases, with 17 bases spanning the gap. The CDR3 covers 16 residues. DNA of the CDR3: TGTGCCAGCTCACCCCAGGGAAAAGATGCCCGAAACACCATATATTTT. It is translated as CASSPQGKDARNTIYF.

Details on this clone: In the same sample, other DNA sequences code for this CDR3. The CDR3 reads CASSQGPGGYTF. The CDR3 DNA follows: TGTGCCAGCAGCCAAGGCCCCGGTGGCTACACCTTC. This chain uses TRBV3-1 (or the pseudogene TRBV3-2) with TRBJ1-2; D uncertain. Germline CDR1 is LGHDT and CDR2 is YNNKEL (reference sequence). The germline V and J ends were trimmed by 1 base and 7 bases, with 7 bases remaining between them. The CDR3 spans 12 residues.

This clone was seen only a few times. The CDR3, as DNA: TGTGCCAGCAGCGACACCGGGACTAGCGGGAGGGCCCCCTACGAGCAGTACTTC. Translated, it gives CASSDTGTSGRAPYEQYF. This sequence joins TRBV21-1 and TRBJ2-7; the tabulated D call, TRBD2, remains unverified against the DNA. TRBV21-1 is described as a pseudogene. This CDR3 region has 18 residues.

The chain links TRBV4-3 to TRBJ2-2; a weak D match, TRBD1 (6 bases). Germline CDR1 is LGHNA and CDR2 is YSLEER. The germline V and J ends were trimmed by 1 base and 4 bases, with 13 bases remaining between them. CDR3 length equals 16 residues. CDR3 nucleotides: TGCGCCAGCAGCCAAGGCCTGACAGGATTCACCGGGGAGCTGTTTTTT. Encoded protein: CASSQGLTGFTGELFF.

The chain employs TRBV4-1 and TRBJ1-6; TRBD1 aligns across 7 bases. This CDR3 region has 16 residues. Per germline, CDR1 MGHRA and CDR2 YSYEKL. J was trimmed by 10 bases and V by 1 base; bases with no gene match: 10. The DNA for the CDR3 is TGCGCCAGCAGCCAAGGGCCGGGACAGTGGGGATCACCCCTCCACTTT. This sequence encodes CASSQGPGQWGSPLHF.

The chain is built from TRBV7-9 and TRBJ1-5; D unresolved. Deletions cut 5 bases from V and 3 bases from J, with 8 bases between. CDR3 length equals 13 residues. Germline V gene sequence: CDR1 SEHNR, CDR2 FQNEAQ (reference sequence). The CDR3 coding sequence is TGTGCCAGCAGCCACGGGTCCAATCAGCCCCAGCATTTT. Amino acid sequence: CASSHGSNQPQHF.

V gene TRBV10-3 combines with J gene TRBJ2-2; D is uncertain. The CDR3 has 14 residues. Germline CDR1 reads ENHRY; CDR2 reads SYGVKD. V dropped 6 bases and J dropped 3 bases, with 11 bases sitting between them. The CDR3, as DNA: TGTGCCATCAGGGGCCTTGCGCACACCGGGGAGCTGTTTTTT. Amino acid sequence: CAIRGLAHTGELFF.

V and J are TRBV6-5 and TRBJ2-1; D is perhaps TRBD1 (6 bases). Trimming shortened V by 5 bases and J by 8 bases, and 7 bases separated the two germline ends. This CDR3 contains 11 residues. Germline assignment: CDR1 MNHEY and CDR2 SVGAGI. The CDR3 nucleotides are TGTGCCAGCAGTAACAGGGATGAGCAGTTCTTC. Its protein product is CASSNRDEQFF.

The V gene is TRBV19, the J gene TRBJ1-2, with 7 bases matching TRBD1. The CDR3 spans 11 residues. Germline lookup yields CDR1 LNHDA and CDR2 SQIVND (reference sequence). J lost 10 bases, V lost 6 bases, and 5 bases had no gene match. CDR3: CASSPGQIYTF. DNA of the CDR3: TGTGCCAGTAGCCCGGGACAGATCTACACCTTC.

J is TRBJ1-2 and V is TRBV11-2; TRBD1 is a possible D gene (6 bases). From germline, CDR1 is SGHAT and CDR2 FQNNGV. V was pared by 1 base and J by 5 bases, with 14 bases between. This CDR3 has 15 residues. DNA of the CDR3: TGTGCCAGCAGCTTAGTGAGGACAGCATTATATGGCTACACCTTC. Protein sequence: CASSLVRTALYGYTF.

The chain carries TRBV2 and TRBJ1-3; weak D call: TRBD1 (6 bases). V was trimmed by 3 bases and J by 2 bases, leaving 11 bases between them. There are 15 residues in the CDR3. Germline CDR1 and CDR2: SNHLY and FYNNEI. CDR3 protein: CASSEQGPAGNTIYF. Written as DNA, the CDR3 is TGTGCCAGCAGTGAGCAGGGGCCGGCTGGAAACACCATATATTTT.

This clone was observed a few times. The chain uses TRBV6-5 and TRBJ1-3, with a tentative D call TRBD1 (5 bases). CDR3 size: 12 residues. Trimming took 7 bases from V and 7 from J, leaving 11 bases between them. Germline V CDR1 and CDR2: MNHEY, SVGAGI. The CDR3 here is CASILKGNTIYF. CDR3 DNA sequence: TGTGCCAGCATTCTCAAGGGGAACACCATATATTTT.

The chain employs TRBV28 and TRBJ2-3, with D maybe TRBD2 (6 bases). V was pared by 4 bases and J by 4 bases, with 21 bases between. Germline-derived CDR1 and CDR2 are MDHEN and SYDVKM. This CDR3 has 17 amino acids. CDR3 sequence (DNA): TGTGCCAGCAGTTCCTCTCCTCCGGGAGTTAGAGCAGATACGCAGTATTTT. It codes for CASSSSPPGVRADTQYF. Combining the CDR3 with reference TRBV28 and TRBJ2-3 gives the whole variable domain DVKVTQSSRYLVKRTGEKVFLECVQDMDHENMFWYRQDPGLGLRLIYFSYDVKMKEKGDIPEGYSVSREKKERFSLILESASTNQTSMYLCASSSSPPGVRADTQYFGPGTRLTVL.

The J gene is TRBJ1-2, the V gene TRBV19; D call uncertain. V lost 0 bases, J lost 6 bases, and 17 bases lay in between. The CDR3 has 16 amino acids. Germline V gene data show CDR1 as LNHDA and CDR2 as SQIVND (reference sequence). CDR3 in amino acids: CASSIDLRALADGYTF. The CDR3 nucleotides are TGTGCCAGTAGTATAGATCTGAGGGCCCTAGCGGATGGCTACACCTTC. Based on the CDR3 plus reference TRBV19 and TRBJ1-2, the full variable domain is DGGITQSPKYLFRKEGQNVTLSCEQNLNHDAMYWYRQDPGQGLRLIYYSQIVNDFQKGDIAEGYSVSREKKESFPLTVTSAQKNPTAFYLCASSIDLRALADGYTFGSGTRLTVV.

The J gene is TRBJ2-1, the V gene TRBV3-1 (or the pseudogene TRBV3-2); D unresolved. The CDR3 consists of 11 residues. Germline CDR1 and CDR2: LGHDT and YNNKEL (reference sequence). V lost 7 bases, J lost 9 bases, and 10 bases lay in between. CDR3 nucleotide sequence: TGTGCCAGCACCCTTGGCCTTGAGCAGTTCTTC. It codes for CASTLGLEQFF.

CDR3 sequence (DNA): TGTGCCAGCAGCCTGGACAGGGGGCCGGTTGGCTACACCTTC. It codes for CASSLDRGPVGYTF. J is TRBJ1-2 and V is TRBV5-4; the match to TRBD1 covers 11 bases. The CDR3 spans 14 residues. Trimming removed 4 bases from V and 7 bases from J; junction bases left unmatched: 6. CDR1 is SGHNT, CDR2 YYREEE, per germline (reference sequence).